This T cell receptor beta chain was sequenced during a study of cytomegalovirus exposure and HLA in healthy donors. This clone was recorded a few times. No antigen is known for it. In germline, CDR1 is SGHDT, CDR2 YYEEEE. The V gene lost 3 bases and the J gene lost 8 bases, with 17 bases spanning the gap. The CDR3 spans 15 residues. The PCR ran on 60 Vbeta and 13 Jbeta primers. Profiling relied on immunoSEQ multiplex PCR, and the TCRdb table lists in-frame clones only, not all of them. In the table there are approximately 150,000 clones, just under 80% of which are singletons. The study's findings and limits: The study carried out a later analysis of TCR beta sequences. It associated approximately 17,000 of them with specific HLA alleles at a false discovery rate of 0.05. Sequencing depth roughly uniform across donors was assumed in presence/absence analyses.

Samples came from healthy bone marrow donors. The TCR sequence derives from a woman aged 18-29 years in good health and CMV-seronegative. The rearrangement links TRBV5-6 to TRBJ1-4; D remains ambiguous. The sample was PBMCs. In DNA, the CDR3 is TGTGCCAGCAGCTCCCCTTCTGGAGAGGGCGAAAAACTGTTTTTT. This codes for CASSSPSGEGEKLFF.